This T cell receptor beta chain was identified in a study of blood T cell repertoires in COVID-19. The wider study: PBMCs, B-cell-depleted T cells, or T cells provided the cDNA or gDNA that made up the material.

Trimming left V 5 bases short and J 6 bases short, with 14 bases between. The germline V gene has CDR1 SGHTS and CDR2 YDEGEE. The CDR3 loop spans 13 amino acids. Authors' methods: By means of reference gene primer amplification, nucleated cell counts were estimated. Using immunoSEQ multiplex PCR, the repertoire was profiled, and TCRdb retains in-frame clones only, with some absent. V and J calls plus clone size are reproduced from that table; the DNA served to infer D and trimming. The profile shows under 250,000 clones, roughly 80% of them singletons. The genes are TRBV5-8 and TRBJ1-1, with D possibly being TRBD1 (6 bases). Sequencing used peripheral blood. This sequence originates from a woman aged 60-75 years with acute or convalescent COVID-19. The CDR3 region is CASRPRTVSEAFF. The DNA for the CDR3 is TGTGCCAGCAGGCCAAGGACAGTGTCTGAAGCTTTCTTT.